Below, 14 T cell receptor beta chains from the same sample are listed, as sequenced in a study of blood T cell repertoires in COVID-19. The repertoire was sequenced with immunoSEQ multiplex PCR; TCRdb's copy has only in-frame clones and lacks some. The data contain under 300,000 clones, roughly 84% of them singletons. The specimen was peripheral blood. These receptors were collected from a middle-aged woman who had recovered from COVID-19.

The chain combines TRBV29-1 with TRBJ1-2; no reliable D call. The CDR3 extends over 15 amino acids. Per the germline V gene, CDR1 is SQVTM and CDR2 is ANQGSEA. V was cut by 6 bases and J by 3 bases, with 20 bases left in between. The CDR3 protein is CSVGRGREDDYGYTF. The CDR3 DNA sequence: TGCAGCGTCGGCCGGGGAAGGGAGGATGACTATGGCTACACCTTC.

This chain's CDR3 is CASSPGFETQYF. The CDR3 nucleotides read TGTGCCAGCTCACCAGGCTTCGAGACCCAGTACTTC. The chain has TRBV18 and TRBJ2-5; D is unclear. Trimming cost V 2 bases and J 5 bases, with 6 bases left between them. The germline gives CDR1 KGHSH, CDR2 LQKENI. The CDR3 runs 12 residues.

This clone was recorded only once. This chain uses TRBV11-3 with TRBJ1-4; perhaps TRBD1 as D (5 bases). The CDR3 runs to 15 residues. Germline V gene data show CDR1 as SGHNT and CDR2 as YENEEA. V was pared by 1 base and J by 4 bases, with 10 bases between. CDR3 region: CASSLVTGGNEKLFF. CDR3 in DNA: TGTGCCAGCAGCTTAGTGACCGGGGGTAATGAAAAACTGTTTTTT.

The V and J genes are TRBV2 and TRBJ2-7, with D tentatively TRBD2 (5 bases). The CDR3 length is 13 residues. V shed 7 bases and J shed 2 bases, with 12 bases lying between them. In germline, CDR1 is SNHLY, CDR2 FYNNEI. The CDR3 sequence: CASTGDGAYEQYF. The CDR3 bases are TGTGCCAGCACAGGTGACGGGGCCTACGAGCAGTACTTC.

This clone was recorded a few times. CDR3 nucleotide sequence: TGTGCCAGCTCACCTCCGGGACAGGGAAGCAATCAGCCCCAGCATTTT. Protein: CASSPPGQGSNQPQHF. The V gene is TRBV18, the J gene TRBJ1-5; 9 bases match TRBD1. Germline V gene lookup returns CDR1 KGHSH and CDR2 LQKENI. J gave up 1 base and V 3 bases, and 4 bases lay outside the gene matches. The CDR3 has 16 amino acids.

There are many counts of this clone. The CDR3 region is CASSLGANTEAFF. For the CDR3, the DNA is TGTGCCAGCAGCCTGGGGGCGAACACTGAAGCTTTCTTT. The V and J genes are TRBV11-2 and TRBJ1-1, with D perhaps TRBD1 (6 bases). This CDR3 has 13 residues. Germline V gene sequence: CDR1 SGHAT, CDR2 FQNNGV. The V and J ends lost 5 bases and 1 base respectively, with 8 bases between them.

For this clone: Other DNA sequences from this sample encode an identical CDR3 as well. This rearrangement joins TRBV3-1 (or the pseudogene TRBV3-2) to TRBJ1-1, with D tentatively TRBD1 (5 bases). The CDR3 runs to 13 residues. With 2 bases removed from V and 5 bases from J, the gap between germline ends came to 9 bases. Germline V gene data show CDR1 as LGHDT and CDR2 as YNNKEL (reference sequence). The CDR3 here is CASSQSAGTEAFF. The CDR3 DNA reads TGTGCCAGCAGCCAAAGTGCAGGGACTGAAGCTTTCTTT.

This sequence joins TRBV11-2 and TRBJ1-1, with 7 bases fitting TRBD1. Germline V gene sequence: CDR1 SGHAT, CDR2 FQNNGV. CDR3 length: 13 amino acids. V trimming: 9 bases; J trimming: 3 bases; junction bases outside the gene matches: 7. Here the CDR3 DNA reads TGTGCCAGTAGTAGCGACAGGGACACTGAAGCTTTCTTT. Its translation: CASSSDRDTEAFF.

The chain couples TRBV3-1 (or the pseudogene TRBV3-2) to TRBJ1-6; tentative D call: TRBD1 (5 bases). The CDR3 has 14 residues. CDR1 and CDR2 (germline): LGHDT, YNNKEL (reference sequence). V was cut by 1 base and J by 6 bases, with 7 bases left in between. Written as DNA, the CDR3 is TGTGCCAGCAGCCAAGCCCAGGGTAATTCACCCCTCCACTTT. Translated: CASSQAQGNSPLHF.

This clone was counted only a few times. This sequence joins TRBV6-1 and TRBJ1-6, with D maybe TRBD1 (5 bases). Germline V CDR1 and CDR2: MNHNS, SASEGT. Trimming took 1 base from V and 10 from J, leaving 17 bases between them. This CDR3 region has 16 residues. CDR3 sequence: CASSEVGGALGSPLHF. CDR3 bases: TGTGCCAGCAGTGAAGTTGGAGGGGCCTTGGGGTCACCCCTCCACTTT.

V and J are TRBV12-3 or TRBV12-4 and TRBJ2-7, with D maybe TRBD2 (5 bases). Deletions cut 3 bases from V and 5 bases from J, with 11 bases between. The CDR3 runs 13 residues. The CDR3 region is CASSFSGINEQYF. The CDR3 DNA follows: TGTGCCAGCAGTTTTTCCGGGATCAACGAGCAGTACTTC.

The CDR3 nucleotides read TGCGCCAGCAGCTTAAGAGCAGGGGGCGACGAGCAGTACTTC. Translating it yields CASSLRAGGDEQYF. The chain joins TRBV5-1 to TRBJ2-7; TRBD1 aligns across 8 bases. CDR1 and CDR2 (germline): SGHRS, YFSETQ. This CDR3 has 14 amino acids. The J segment lost 5 bases and the V segment lost 2 bases, leaving 6 bases of the junction unmatched.

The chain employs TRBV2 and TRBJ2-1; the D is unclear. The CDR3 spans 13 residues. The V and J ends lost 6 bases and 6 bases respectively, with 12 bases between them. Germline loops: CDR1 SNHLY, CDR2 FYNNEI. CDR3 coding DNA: TGTGCCAGCAGCGGAGTTGGAATCAATGAGCAGTTCTTC. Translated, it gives CASSGVGINEQFF.

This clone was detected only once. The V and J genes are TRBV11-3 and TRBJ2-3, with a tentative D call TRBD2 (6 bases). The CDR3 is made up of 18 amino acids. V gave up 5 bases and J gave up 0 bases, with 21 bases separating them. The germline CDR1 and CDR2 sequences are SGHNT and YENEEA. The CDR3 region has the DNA TGTGCCAGCAGCCGGGGGACCCACGCGGGAAGCAGCACAGATACGCAGTATTTT. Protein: CASSRGTHAGSSTDTQYF.